The T cell receptor (beta chain) described here comes from a study of shared clonotypes between healthy human individuals. Study results and caveats: Rarefaction curves obtained for sorted subsets showed sequencing incomplete despite large depth.

Only in-frame clones appear in the TCRdb table, and some are missing; sequencing was by immunoSEQ multiplex PCR. Among millions of clones listed, roughly 92% were seen once. About this clone itself: The antigen is unknown.

V lost 5 bases, J lost 6 bases, and 14 bases lay in between. Germline loops: CDR1 SGHTA, CDR2 FQGNSA. The CDR3 has 14 amino acids. The V call is TRBV7-2, the J call TRBJ2-4, with no clear D. The sequencing input was naive CD4+ T cells sorted from blood. Subset of the sample: CD45RA+ positively selected. The TCR originated in a man younger than 35 in good health. CDR3 region: CASSPSDRTNIQYF. The DNA for the CDR3 is TGTGCCAGCAGCCCTTCGGACCGTACAAACATTCAGTACTTC.